The source of this T cell receptor beta chain is a study of OX40 agonist ivuxolimab in advanced cancers. Study information: Each patient was given ivuxolimab into a vein every 2 weeks, at 0.01 to 10 mg/kg. Participants could have had prior anti-PD-1, anti-PD-L1 or anti-CTLA-4 therapy, and around 40% had some.

Sequencing used immunoSEQ multiplex PCR; TCRdb keeps in-frame clones, though not all of them. The sample includes about 80,000 clones, around 92% of them seen just once. From germline, CDR1 is WSHSY and CDR2 SAAADI. This CDR3 is built from 11 residues. V lost 6 bases to trimming and J lost 10 bases, with 12 bases between them. Specimen: CD4+ or CD8+ T cells sorted from blood, collected in a trial of the OX40 agonist ivuxolimab. This sequence joins TRBV10-2 and TRBJ1-1; unclear D gene. The source is an adult with an advanced solid tumor such as melanoma, head and neck, liver or kidney cancer. The CDR3: CASREPGRAFF. The CDR3 nucleotides are TGCGCCAGCAGGGAACCGGGGAGAGCTTTCTTT.